This T cell receptor (beta chain) came from a study of blood T cell repertoires in COVID-19. The germline V gene has CDR1 SGHRS and CDR2 YFSETQ. This CDR3 comprises 17 residues. Trimming at V came to 0 bases and at J to 2 bases, leaving 11 bases not matched to a gene. The assay was immunoSEQ multiplex PCR, and TCRdb's table has in-frame clones only and misses some. The data hold over 250,000 clones, with 85% observed a single time. The rearrangement links TRBV5-1 to TRBJ2-7; 7 nucleotides agree with TRBD2. Sequencing was done on a sample of peripheral blood. The receptor was isolated from a human donor in a cohort sampled during active COVID-19. CDR3 protein: CASSLAASAGVPYEQYF. For the CDR3, the DNA is TGCGCCAGCAGCTTGGCCGCATCGGCGGGAGTACCCTACGAGCAGTACTTC.